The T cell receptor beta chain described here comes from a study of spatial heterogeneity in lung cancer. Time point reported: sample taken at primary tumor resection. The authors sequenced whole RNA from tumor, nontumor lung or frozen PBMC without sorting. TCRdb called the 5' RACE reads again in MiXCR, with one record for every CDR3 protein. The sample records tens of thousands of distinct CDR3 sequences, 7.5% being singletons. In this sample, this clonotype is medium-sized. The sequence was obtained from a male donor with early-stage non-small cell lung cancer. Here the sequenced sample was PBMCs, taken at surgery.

The CDR3 spells CSAVGKGTGGNFQETQYF. CDR3 nucleotide sequence: TGCAGCGCAGTAGGAAAAGGGACAGGGGGAAATTTCCAAGAGACCCAGTACTTC. The rearrangement uses TRBV29-1 and TRBJ2-5; 11 bases are shared with TRBD1. In germline, CDR1 is SQVTM, CDR2 ANQGSEA. V lost 7 bases and J lost 1; bases outside the gene matches: 17. The CDR3 has 18 amino acids.